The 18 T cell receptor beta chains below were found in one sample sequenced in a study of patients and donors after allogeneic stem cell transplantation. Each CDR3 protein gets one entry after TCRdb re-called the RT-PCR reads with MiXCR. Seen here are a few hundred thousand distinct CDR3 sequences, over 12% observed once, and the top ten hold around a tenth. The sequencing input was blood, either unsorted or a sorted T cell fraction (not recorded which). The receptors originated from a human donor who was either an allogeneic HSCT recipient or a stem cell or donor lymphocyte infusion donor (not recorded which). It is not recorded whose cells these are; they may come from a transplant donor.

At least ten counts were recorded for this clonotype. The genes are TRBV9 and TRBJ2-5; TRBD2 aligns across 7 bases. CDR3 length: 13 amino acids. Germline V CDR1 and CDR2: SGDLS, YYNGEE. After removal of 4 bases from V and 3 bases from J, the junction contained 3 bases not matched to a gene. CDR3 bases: TGTGCCAGCAGCTTCGGGACTAAAGAGACCCAGTACTTC. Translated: CASSFGTKETQYF.

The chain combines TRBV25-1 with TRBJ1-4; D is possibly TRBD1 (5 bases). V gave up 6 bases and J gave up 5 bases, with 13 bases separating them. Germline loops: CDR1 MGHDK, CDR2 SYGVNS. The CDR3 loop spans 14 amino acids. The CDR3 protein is CASSSGTVNEKLFF. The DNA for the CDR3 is TGTGCCAGCAGCTCCGGGACGGTGAATGAAAAACTGTTTTTT.

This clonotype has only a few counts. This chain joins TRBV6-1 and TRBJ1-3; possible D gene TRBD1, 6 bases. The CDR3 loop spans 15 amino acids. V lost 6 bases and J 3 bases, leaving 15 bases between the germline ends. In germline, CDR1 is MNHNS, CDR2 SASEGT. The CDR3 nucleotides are TGTGCCAGCAGCCTAGGAGCAGGGGTTGGAAACACCATATATTTT. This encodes CASSLGAGVGNTIYF.

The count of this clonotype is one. The CDR3 region is CAWSGRAYPGELFF. The CDR3 nucleotides read TGTGCCTGGAGTGGACGTGCTTATCCCGGGGAGCTGTTTTTT. This chain joins TRBV30 and TRBJ2-2; unclear D gene. V dropped 1 base and J dropped 6 bases, with 12 bases sitting between them. The germline CDR1 and CDR2 sequences are GTSNPN and SVGIG (reference sequence). The CDR3 sequence is 14 residues long.

The CDR3 DNA reads as TGTGCCAGCAGCCGTGCCGGGATTGAGCGGTCCTCCTACGAGCAGTACTTC. This translates into CASSRAGIERSSYEQYF. The chain is built from TRBV3-1 and TRBJ2-7; D is possibly TRBD2 (5 bases). Germline loops: CDR1 LGHDT, CDR2 YNNKEL (reference sequence). V lost 4 bases, J lost 0 bases, and 19 bases lay in between. The CDR3 extends over 17 amino acids.

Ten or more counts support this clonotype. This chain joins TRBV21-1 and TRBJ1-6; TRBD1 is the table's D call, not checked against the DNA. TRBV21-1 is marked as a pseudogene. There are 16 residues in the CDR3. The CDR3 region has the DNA TGTGCCAGCAGGGGTCGGAGGACACCCAATAATTCACCCCTCCACTTT. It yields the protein CASRGRRTPNNSPLHF.

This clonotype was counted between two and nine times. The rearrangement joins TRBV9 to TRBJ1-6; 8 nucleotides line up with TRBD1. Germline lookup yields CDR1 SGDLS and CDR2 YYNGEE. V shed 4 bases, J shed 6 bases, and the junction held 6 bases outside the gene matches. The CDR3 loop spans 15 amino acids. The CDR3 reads CASSWGQGANSPLHF. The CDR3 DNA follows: TGTGCCAGCAGCTGGGGGCAGGGGGCTAATTCACCCCTCCACTTT.

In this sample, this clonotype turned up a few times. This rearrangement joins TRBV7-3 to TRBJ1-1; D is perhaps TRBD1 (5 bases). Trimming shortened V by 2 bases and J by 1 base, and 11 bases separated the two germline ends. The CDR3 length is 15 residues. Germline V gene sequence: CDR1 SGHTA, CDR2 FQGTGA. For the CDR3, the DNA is TGTGCCAGCAGCTTAGAGGGGTTAAAGAACACTGAAGCTTTCTTT. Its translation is CASSLEGLKNTEAFF. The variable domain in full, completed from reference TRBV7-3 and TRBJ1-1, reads GAGVSQTPSNKVTEKGKYVELRCDPISGHTALYWYRQSLGQGPEFLIYFQGTGAADDSGLPNDRFFAVRPEGSVSTLKIQRTERGDSAVYLCASSLEGLKNTEAFFGQGTRLTVV.

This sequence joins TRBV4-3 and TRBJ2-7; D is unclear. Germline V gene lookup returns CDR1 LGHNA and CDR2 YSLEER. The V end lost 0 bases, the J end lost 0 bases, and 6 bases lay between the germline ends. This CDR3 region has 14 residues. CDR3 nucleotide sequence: TGCGCCAGCAGCCAAGACCACTCCTCCTACGAGCAGTACTTC. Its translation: CASSQDHSSYEQYF.

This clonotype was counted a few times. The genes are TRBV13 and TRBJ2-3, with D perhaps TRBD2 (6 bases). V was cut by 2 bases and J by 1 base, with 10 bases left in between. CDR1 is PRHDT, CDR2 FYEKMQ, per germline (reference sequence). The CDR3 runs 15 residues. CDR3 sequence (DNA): TGTGCCAGCAGCTTACCCGGGAGAGGCACAGATACGCAGTATTTT. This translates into CASSLPGRGTDTQYF.

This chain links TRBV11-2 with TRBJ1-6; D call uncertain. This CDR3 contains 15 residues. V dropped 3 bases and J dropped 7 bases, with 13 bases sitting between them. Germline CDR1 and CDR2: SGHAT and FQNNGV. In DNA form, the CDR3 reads TGTGCCAGCAGCTTCAATCCCGAGGGAAATTCACCCCTCCACTTT. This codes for CASSFNPEGNSPLHF.

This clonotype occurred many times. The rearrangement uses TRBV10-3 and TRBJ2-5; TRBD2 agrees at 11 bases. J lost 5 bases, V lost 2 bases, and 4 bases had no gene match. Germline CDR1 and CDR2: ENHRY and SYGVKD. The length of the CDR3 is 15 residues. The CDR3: CAISEPTSGSETQYF. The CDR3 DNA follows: TGTGCCATCAGTGAGCCTACTAGCGGGAGCGAGACCCAGTACTTC.

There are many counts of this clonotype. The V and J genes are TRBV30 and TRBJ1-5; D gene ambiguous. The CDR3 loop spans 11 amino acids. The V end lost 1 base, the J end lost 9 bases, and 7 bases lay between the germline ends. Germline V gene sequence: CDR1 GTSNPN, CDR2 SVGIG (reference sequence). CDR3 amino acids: CAWSEEGPQHF. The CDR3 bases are TGTGCCTGGAGTGAGGAAGGGCCCCAGCATTTT.

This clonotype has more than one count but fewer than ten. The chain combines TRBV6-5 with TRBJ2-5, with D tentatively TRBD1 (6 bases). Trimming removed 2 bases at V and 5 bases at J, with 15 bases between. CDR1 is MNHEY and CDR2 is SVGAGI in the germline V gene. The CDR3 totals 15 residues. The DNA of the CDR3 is TGTGCCAGCAGTTACCGTATTCAGGGGAAGGAGACCCAGTACTTC. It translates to CASSYRIQGKETQYF.

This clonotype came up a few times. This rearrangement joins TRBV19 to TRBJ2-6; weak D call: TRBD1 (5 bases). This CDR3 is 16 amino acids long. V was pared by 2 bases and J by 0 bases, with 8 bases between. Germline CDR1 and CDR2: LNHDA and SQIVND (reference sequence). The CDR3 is CASSIQGSSGANVLTF. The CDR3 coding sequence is TGTGCCAGTAGTATACAGGGTTCCTCTGGGGCCAACGTCCTGACTTTC.

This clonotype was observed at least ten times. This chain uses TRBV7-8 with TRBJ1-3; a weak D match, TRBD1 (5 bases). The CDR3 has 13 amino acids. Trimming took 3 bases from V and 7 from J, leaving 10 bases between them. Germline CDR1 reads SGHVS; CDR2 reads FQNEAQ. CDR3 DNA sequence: TGTGCCAGCAGCTTCAGCAGGGACAACACCATATATTTT. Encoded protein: CASSFSRDNTIYF.

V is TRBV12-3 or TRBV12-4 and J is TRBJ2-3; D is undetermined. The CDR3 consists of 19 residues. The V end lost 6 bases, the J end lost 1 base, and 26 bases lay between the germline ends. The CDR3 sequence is CASRGIGSEKGLGTDTQYF. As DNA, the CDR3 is TGTGCCAGCAGGGGTATTGGAAGTGAGAAGGGCCTAGGCACAGATACGCAGTATTTT.

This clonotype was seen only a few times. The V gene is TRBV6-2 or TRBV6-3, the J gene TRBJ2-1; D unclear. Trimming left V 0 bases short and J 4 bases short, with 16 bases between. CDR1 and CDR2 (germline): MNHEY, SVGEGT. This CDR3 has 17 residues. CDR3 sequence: CASSYSKWAARYNEQFF. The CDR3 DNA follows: TGTGCCAGCAGTTACTCGAAATGGGCAGCGAGGTACAATGAGCAGTTCTTC.